The TCR beta chain described here comes from a study of cytomegalovirus exposure and HLA in healthy donors. As concerns this clone: Its antigen is unidentified.

Study results and caveats: The study put under 200 TCR beta chains on its list as cytomegalovirus-associated. In a later analysis, a missense DCLRE1C variant was linked to TCR beta V- and J-gene trimming. There were several of the most significant clusters that appeared linked to common viral pathogens in a later analysis.

Primers for the PCR totalled 60 Vbeta and 13 Jbeta. Data came from immunoSEQ multiplex PCR; TCRdb stores just in-frame clones and leaves some out. The repertoire holds about 130,000 clones, approximately 80% seen once, with roughly 2.6% in the top ten. Sequencing was carried out using PBMCs. The sequence derives from a man over 45 in good health and CMV-seronegative.

The DNA of the CDR3 is TGTGCCAGCAGTGAACTAGGACAGGGTAGAACTAAGCAGTACTTC. Translating it yields CASSELGQGRTKQYF. The V and J genes are TRBV2 and TRBJ2-7; TRBD1 aligns across 8 bases. From germline, CDR1 is SNHLY and CDR2 FYNNEI. The CDR3 has 15 residues. With V trimmed by 2 bases and J by 8 bases, 11 bases remained unmatched.